This is a list of T cell receptor beta chains from one sample in a study of CD8 T cells in Susac syndrome. TCRdb reprocessed the immunoSEQ multiplex PCR reads with MiXCR, giving one entry per CDR3 protein. The profile shows some 180,000 distinct CDR3 sequences, roughly 94% of them singletons. The sample taken for sequencing was CD4+ T cells from PBMCs. All receptors come from a human donor in good health. Each CDR3 is given with its conserved first and last residue. D genes are given only for firm matches. Only some rows state a clone size, as once, few, many or a class for expanded clones.

clone_size | d_call | cdr3_length | j_call | v_call | cdr3_nt | cdr3_aa
. | . | 13 | TRBJ2-5 | TRBV7-2 | TGTGCCAGCAGCTTAGACCCGGCCGAGACCCAGTACTTC | CASSLDPAETQYF
. | . | 14 | TRBJ2-7 | TRBV27 | TGTGCCAGCAGTTTCAGTAAGGGGCCCTACGAGCAGTACTTC | CASSFSKGPYEQYF
once | TRBD1 | 16 | TRBJ2-7 | TRBV15 | TGTGCCACCAGCAGAGATCTCCCGGGACAGGGCTACGAGCAGTACTTC | CATSRDLPGQGYEQYF
. | . | 14 | TRBJ2-5 | TRBV28 | TGTGCCAGCAGTTCCCAGAGGGGTGGAGAGACCCAGTACTTC | CASSSQRGGETQYF
. | TRBD1 | 15 | TRBJ2-3 | TRBV7-9 | TGTGCCAGCAGCAGATGGGACAGGCTCACAGATACGCAGTATTTT | CASSRWDRLTDTQYF
. | . | 16 | TRBJ1-1 | TRBV7-2 | TGTGCCAGCAGCCCTCTTTCCCCAGGGAGGAACACTGAAGCTTTCTTT | CASSPLSPGRNTEAFF
. | . | 11 | TRBJ2-1 | TRBV6-5 | TGTGCCAGCAGTTACAGGCGGGAGCAGTTCTTC | CASSYRREQFF
. | TRBD2 | 15 | TRBJ2-1 | TRBV4-2 | TGTGCCAGCAGCCAAGACCGTCTAGCGGACAATGAGCAGTTCTTC | CASSQDRLADNEQFF
. | . | 15 | TRBJ2-1 | TRBV7-2 | TGTGCCAGCAGCTTAGCAGGGGGGATATACAATGAGCAGTTCTTC | CASSLAGGIYNEQFF
once | . | 14 | TRBJ2-1 | TRBV29-1 | TGCAGCGTTGCGGTTGGGTATCAGTACAATGAGCAGTTCTTC | CSVAVGYQYNEQFF
. | TRBD2 | 14 | TRBJ2-5 | TRBV29-1 | TGCAGCGTTTGGCACCTAGCGGACCAAGAGACCCAGTACTTC | CSVWHLADQETQYF
. | TRBD1 | 13 | TRBJ1-2 | TRBV6-2/TRBV6-3 | TGTGCCAGCAGATCGACAGGGTACTATGGCTACACCTTC | CASRSTGYYGYTF
. | TRBD1 | 16 | TRBJ2-7 | TRBV4-2 | TGTGCCAGCAGCCAAGCCGCCCGGGACAGCTCCTACGAGCAGTACTTC | CASSQAARDSSYEQYF
. | . | 13 | TRBJ2-3 | TRBV15 | TGTGCCACCAGCAGACAGGGGACAGATACGCAGTATTTT | CATSRQGTDTQYF
. | . | 15 | TRBJ1-1 | TRBV24-1 | TGTGCCACCAGTGACTCCGGGTCAGATCACACTGAAGCTTTCTTT | CATSDSGSDHTEAFF
. | TRBD2 | 14 | TRBJ2-7 | TRBV20-1 | TGCAGTGCTAGTGTGGGGCGGGAGTGGGACGAGCAGTACTTC | CSASVGREWDEQYF
. | TRBD1 | 14 | TRBJ2-1 | TRBV25-1 | TGTGCCAGCGAGCAGGGGGCCGGCTACAATGAGCAGTTCTTC | CASEQGAGYNEQFF
. | . | 15 | TRBJ2-5 | TRBV7-6 | TGTGCCAGCAGCCTAGTTTACTCCAACCTCGGGACCCAGTACTTC | CASSLVYSNLGTQYF
. | . | 12 | TRBJ2-3 | TRBV20-1 | TGCAGTGCTAGGCACCGCACAGATACGCAGTATTTT | CSARHRTDTQYF
. | . | 15 | TRBJ2-2 | TRBV19 | TGTGCCAGTAGTACCGGGACGGGGAACACCGGGGAGCTGTTTTTT | CASSTGTGNTGELFF
once | . | 15 | TRBJ1-2 | TRBV7-9 | TGTGCCAGCAGCTGGGTCAGCTCAGAGAACTATGGCTACACCTTC | CASSWVSSENYGYTF
once | TRBD2 | 17 | TRBJ2-1 | TRBV6-2/TRBV6-3 | TGTGCCAGCAGTCCACCCTTTATAGCGGGGTCCCCGGGGGAGCAGTTCTTC | CASSPPFIAGSPGEQFF
. | TRBD2 | 14 | TRBJ2-1 | TRBV20-1 | TGCAGTGCTAGGCCCGGGACTAGCGTCAATGAGCAGTTCTTC | CSARPGTSVNEQFF
. | TRBD2 | 12 | TRBJ2-1 | TRBV6-6 | TGTGCCAGCAGTTACATCCAGCGGGGGGAGTTCTTC | CASSYIQRGEFF
. | . | 15 | TRBJ2-1 | TRBV20-1 | TGCAGTGCTAGAATGGGGGGACGGGACTACAATGAGCAGTTCTTC | CSARMGGRDYNEQFF
. | . | 12 | TRBJ2-7 | TRBV20-1 | TGCAGTGCTGACTGGCCGGGGCGGGAGCAGTACTTC | CSADWPGREQYF
. | TRBD2 | 14 | TRBJ2-7 | TRBV6-2/TRBV6-3 | TGTGCCAGCAGTTACCTAGCGGGTGGCTACGAGCAGTACTTC | CASSYLAGGYEQYF
few | TRBD2 | 14 | TRBJ2-7 | TRBV28 | TGTGCCTCCCGTCTAGCGGGAGGGCCTAACGAGCAGTACTTC | CASRLAGGPNEQYF
. | TRBD2 | 13 | TRBJ2-3 | TRBV15 | TGTGCCACCAGCAGGAGCGGGATCGATACGCAGTATTTT | CATSRSGIDTQYF
. | TRBD1 | 16 | TRBJ2-7 | TRBV18 | TGTGCCAGCTCACTCCAGGGGGCAGCTGGGCTGAACGAGCAGTACTTC | CASSLQGAAGLNEQYF
. | . | 15 | TRBJ2-4 | TRBV11-2 | TGTGCCAGCAGCCGTGCCCGGACCCGGCGGCACATTCAGTACTTC | CASSRARTRRHIQYF
. | . | 12 | TRBJ2-3 | TRBV7-8 | TGTGCCAGCAGCTGGGTGATGGATACGCAGTATTTT | CASSWVMDTQYF
. | . | 12 | TRBJ2-2 | TRBV7-8 | TGTGCCAGCAGCTTCACTGAATGGGAGCTGTTTTTT | CASSFTEWELFF
. | TRBD2 | 15 | TRBJ2-1 | TRBV4-3 | TGCGCCAGCAGCCAATTGATTAGCGGGAGCTTTGAGCAGTTCTTC | CASSQLISGSFEQFF
. | . | 12 | TRBJ1-5 | TRBV29-1 | TGCAGCGTTCGGATGGGCAATCAGCCCCAGCATTTT | CSVRMGNQPQHF
. | TRBD2 | 13 | TRBJ2-7 | TRBV29-1 | TGCAGCGTTTCCGGGACTAGCGTCTACGAGCAGTACTTC | CSVSGTSVYEQYF
. | . | 12 | TRBJ2-7 | TRBV7-8 | TGTGCCAGCAGCTTAGACGTCTACGAGCAGTACTTC | CASSLDVYEQYF
. | . | 12 | TRBJ2-5 | TRBV7-8 | TGTGCCAGCAGCTTATTGGGGGAGACCCAGTACTTC | CASSLLGETQYF